These T cell receptor beta chains were read from a single sample in a study of T cells of healthy individuals. TCRdb re-analysed the 5' RACE reads in MiXCR, keeping a single row per CDR3 protein. The repertoire holds about 100,000 distinct CDR3 sequences, with about 16% as singletons. The receptors were sampled from a human donor in good health. CDR3s include the opening cysteine and the closing phenylalanine or tryptophan. A D gene is named only where the DNA matches it firmly. Clone size appears in some rows only: once, few, many, or a class for an expanded clone.

v_call	d_call	clone_size	j_call	cdr3_aa	cdr3_nt
TRBV7-2	TRBD2	.	TRBJ2-3	CASSPRGTSGTSTDTQYF	TGTGCCAGCAGCCCCCGAGGGACTAGCGGGACTAGCACAGATACGCAGTATTTT
TRBV4-3	.	medium-sized	TRBJ1-3	CASSQDAGSSGNTIYF	TGCGCCAGCAGCCAAGATGCGGGGAGCTCTGGAAACACCATATATTTT
TRBV28	.	few	TRBJ1-1	CASSDRRHGTEAFF	TGTGCCAGCAGTGACAGGAGGCATGGCACTGAAGCTTTCTTT
TRBV7-9	.	few	TRBJ1-4	CASSFGGPLGEKLFF	TGTGCCAGCAGCTTTGGGGGACCCTTAGGGGAAAAACTGTTTTTT
TRBV5-1	.	few	TRBJ2-5	CASSRPSAVQETQYF	TGCGCCAGCAGCAGGCCTTCGGCGGTACAAGAGACCCAGTACTTC
TRBV12-3/TRBV12-4	.	many	TRBJ2-2	CASSFVGPGELFF	TGTGCCAGCAGTTTTGTAGGGCCCGGGGAGCTGTTTTTT
TRBV4-1	TRBD1	few	TRBJ2-3	CASSQDGTGYTDTQYF	TGCGCCAGCAGCCAAGACGGGACAGGGTACACAGATACGCAGTATTTT
TRBV15	TRBD2	few	TRBJ2-1	CATSRGMAGGDNEQFF	TGTGCCACCAGCAGAGGCATGGCGGGGGGGGACAATGAGCAGTTCTTC
TRBV7-2	TRBD2	few	TRBJ2-2	CASSLDPSGVSGELFF	TGTGCCAGCAGCTTAGACCCTAGCGGGGTGTCCGGGGAGCTGTTTTTT
TRBV6-6	.	.	TRBJ1-5	CASSYPSGGSQPQHF	TGTGCCAGCAGTTACCCTTCGGGGGGGAGTCAGCCCCAGCATTTT
TRBV5-1	TRBD1	.	TRBJ2-4	CASSIDRGDKNIQYF	TGCGCCAGCAGCATAGACAGGGGCGACAAAAACATTCAGTACTTC
TRBV7-2	.	.	TRBJ2-1	CTSSKWASHNEQFF	TGTACCAGCAGCAAATGGGCTAGTCACAATGAGCAGTTCTTC
TRBV4-1	.	.	TRBJ2-5	CASSQSGGSVETQYF	TGCGCCAGCAGCCAATCTGGGGGAAGTGTGGAGACCCAGTACTTC
TRBV15	.	many	TRBJ1-6	CATSSNQIYNSPLHF	TGTGCCACCAGCAGTAATCAGATCTATAATTCACCCCTCCACTTT
TRBV3-1	.	.	TRBJ2-7	CASSQGSKPYEQYF	TGTGCCAGCAGCCAAGGTAGCAAACCCTACGAGCAGTACTTC
TRBV25-1	.	.	TRBJ1-6	CASRGEIGGVGSPLHF	TGTGCCAGCAGAGGCGAGATCGGGGGCGTTGGTTCACCCCTCCACTTT
TRBV2	.	.	TRBJ2-7	CASRREGSLSYEQYF	TGTGCCAGCAGGCGGGAAGGGTCCCTCTCGTACGAGCAGTACTTC
TRBV5-1	.	few	TRBJ2-5	CASSLPYQETQYF	TGCGCCAGCAGCCTCCCGTACCAAGAGACCCAGTACTTC
TRBV6-2/TRBV6-3	.	few	TRBJ2-7	CASKSKGTSYEQYF	TGTGCCAGCAAATCGAAGGGTACCTCCTACGAGCAGTACTTC
TRBV6-5	.	few	TRBJ1-3	CATSRGNSGNTIYF	TGTGCCACCTCTCGGGGGAACTCTGGAAACACCATATATTTT
TRBV12-3/TRBV12-4	TRBD1	many	TRBJ2-1	CASSPGQGPYNEQFF	TGTGCCAGCAGTCCCGGACAGGGCCCCTACAATGAGCAGTTCTTC
TRBV6-5	TRBD2	many	TRBJ2-1	CASSYGPTGTTHNEQFF	TGTGCCAGCAGTTACGGTCCGACCGGGACTACCCACAATGAGCAGTTCTTC
TRBV4-3	.	.	TRBJ1-2	CASSQVLAQTYGYTF	TGCGCCAGCAGCCAAGTATTGGCCCAAACCTATGGCTACACCTTC
TRBV20-1	.	many	TRBJ1-2	CSARGGQGDYGYTF	TGCAGTGCTAGAGGAGGGCAGGGAGATTATGGCTACACCTTC
TRBV27	TRBD2	many	TRBJ2-5	CASSSYLSGDQETQYF	TGTGCCAGCAGTTCGTATTTGAGCGGGGATCAAGAGACCCAGTACTTC
TRBV7-2	.	.	TRBJ1-6	CASSLDSPLHF	TGTGCCAGCAGCTTAGATTCACCCCTCCACTTT
TRBV28	.	.	TRBJ1-6	CASSSRGALHF	TGTGCCAGCAGTTCTAGGGGGGCCCTCCACTTT
TRBV5-6	.	few	TRBJ2-5	CASSLARNRLRETQYF	TGTGCCAGCAGCTTGGCCCGGAACAGGTTGAGGGAGACCCAGTACTTC
TRBV12-3/TRBV12-4	TRBD1	many	TRBJ2-3	CASSSGTGADTQYF	TGTGCCAGCAGTTCCGGGACAGGGGCAGATACGCAGTATTTT
TRBV3-1	.	.	TRBJ2-2	CASSQGSGELFF	TGTGCCAGCAGCCAAGGTTCCGGGGAGCTGTTTTTT
TRBV7-2	.	.	TRBJ1-3	CASSREYFGNTIYF	TGTGCCAGCAGCCGGGAGTACTTTGGAAACACCATATATTTT
TRBV4-1	.	few	TRBJ2-5	CASSGSRETQYF	TGCGCCAGCAGCGGGAGTCGAGAGACCCAGTACTTC
TRBV19	TRBD1	.	TRBJ2-7	CASSGTGEHEQYF	TGTGCCAGTAGTGGGACAGGGGAGCACGAGCAGTACTTC
TRBV20-1	TRBD1	few	TRBJ2-2	CSASGTGLTGELFF	TGCAGTGCTAGTGGGACAGGGCTCACCGGGGAGCTGTTTTTT
TRBV4-3	TRBD2	few	TRBJ2-2	CASSQDLRGGTGELFF	TGCGCCAGCAGCCAAGATTTACGGGGGGGGACCGGGGAGCTGTTTTTT
TRBV15	.	few	TRBJ1-2	CATSRPQSYGYTF	TGTGCCACCAGCAGACCCCAGTCATATGGCTACACCTTC
TRBV5-1	TRBD1	few	TRBJ1-2	CASSLLPEPVGQAGGYTF	TGCGCCAGCAGCTTGTTACCAGAACCAGTCGGACAGGCGGGTGGCTACACCTTC
TRBV20-1	.	few	TRBJ2-3	CSATPGSSSSDTQYF	TGCAGTGCTACACCGGGATCTTCTAGCTCAGATACGCAGTATTTT
TRBV4-3	.	many	TRBJ2-5	CASSQDLGFEETQYF	TGCGCCAGCAGCCAAGACCTGGGTTTCGAGGAGACCCAGTACTTC
TRBV7-6	.	.	TRBJ1-4	CASSLGGLDNEKLFF	TGTGCCAGCAGCCTAGGGGGGTTAGATAATGAAAAACTGTTTTTT
TRBV29-1	.	.	TRBJ2-1	CSVPGGISGPHPFF	TGCAGCGTTCCCGGCGGGATTAGTGGACCCCACCCGTTCTTC
TRBV29-1	TRBD1	few	TRBJ2-5	CSVRQGIYQETQYF	TGCAGCGTTCGACAGGGAATTTACCAAGAGACCCAGTACTTC
TRBV12-3/TRBV12-4	.	many	TRBJ1-2	CASRSDEVNGYTF	TGTGCCAGCAGGTCTGACGAGGTTAATGGCTACACCTTC
TRBV5-1	.	few	TRBJ1-1	CASSRSQALNTEAFF	TGCGCCAGCAGCCGGTCACAGGCACTGAACACTGAAGCTTTCTTT
TRBV10-3	TRBD2	few	TRBJ2-5	CAISSGLVAWETQYF	TGTGCCATCAGTTCGGGACTAGTTGCTTGGGAGACCCAGTACTTC